Detailed here is one T cell receptor beta chain. This specimen belongs to a study of shared T cell receptors in the human thymus. Generated by immunoSEQ multiplex PCR, the TCRdb table keeps only in-frame clones and is missing some. The data hold 550,000 to 800,000 clones, with 75% to 90% observed a single time. Separately, the same data were catalogued under a study of human thymus T cells. From that paper: Infants served as donors; they were healthy and Finnish and were having corrective surgery for congenital heart defects. V and J gene usage appeared biased in thymic and blood repertoires.

The specimen sequenced was thymocytes. The TCR comes from a girl under three years old with a congenital heart defect.

The CDR3 loop is CASSEKGGQGGRRKHNEQFF. The CDR3 DNA follows: TGTGCCAGCAGTGAAAAGGGCGGACAAGGGGGTCGCCGAAAGCACAATGAGCAGTTCTTC. V gene TRBV6-1 combines with J gene TRBJ2-1; D may be TRBD1 (6 bases). This CDR3 has 20 amino acids. With 2 bases removed from V and 5 bases from J, the gap between germline ends came to 28 bases. CDR1 and CDR2 from the germline V gene are MNHNS and SASEGT.